The 4 T cell receptor beta chains below were found in one sample sequenced in a study of CD8 T cells in ankylosing spondylitis. TCRdb recomputed calls from the 5' RACE reads with MiXCR, one row per CDR3 protein. Of 45,000 to 65,000 distinct CDR3 sequences listed, 7.4% are singletons. Sequencing was done on a sample of blood, either unsorted or a sorted T cell fraction (not recorded which). Every receptor here comes from a female donor with ankylosing spondylitis or in good health (not recorded which).

The chain employs TRBV5-3 and TRBJ2-5, with D perhaps TRBD1 or TRBD2 (5 bases each). TRBV5-3 is sorted into the ORF group, with uncertain function. This CDR3 is 14 amino acids long. The V end lost 8 bases, the J end lost 5 bases, and 19 bases lay between the germline ends. CDR3 in amino acids: CARGPGGPGETQYF. DNA for the CDR3: TGTGCCAGGGGCCCTGGGGGACCGGGGGAGACCCAGTACTTC.

This clonotype has a count of ten or more. V usage is TRBV27 and J usage is TRBJ2-3, with D hard to call. The germline CDR1 and CDR2 sequences are MNHEY and SMNVEV (reference sequence). The CDR3 is 15 residues long. Between the trimmed V and J ends, which lost 4 bases and 1 base, there was a span of 12 bases. The CDR3 DNA reads as TGTGCCAGCAGTTCTATCTTATGGGGCACAGATACGCAGTATTTT. It specifies CASSSILWGTDTQYF.

The chain joins TRBV28 to TRBJ2-3; the D gene is possibly TRBD2 (5 bases). The CDR3 sequence is 14 residues long. The V and J ends lost 3 bases and 9 bases respectively, with 16 bases between them. CDR1 and CDR2 (germline): MDHEN, SYDVKM. CDR3 in amino acids: CASSFPGESGTQYF. DNA for the CDR3: TGTGCCAGCAGTTTCCCCGGGGAATCGGGCACGCAGTATTTT.

The chain joins TRBV29-1 to TRBJ1-1, with TRBD1 as a possible D gene (5 bases). The CDR3 is made up of 13 amino acids. The germline V gene has CDR1 SQVTM and CDR2 ANQGSEA. The CDR3 reads CSASGTANTEAFF. In nucleotides, the CDR3 is TGCAGTGCCTCCGGGACGGCGAACACTGAAGCTTTCTTT.